Below are 12 T cell receptor beta chains sequenced from a single sample in a study of blood T cell repertoires in COVID-19. TCRdb's copy holds only in-frame clones and misses some; the assay was immunoSEQ multiplex PCR. The sample holds roughly 100,000 clones; 70% to 90% are singletons and the top ten take about a sixth. The sequenced sample was peripheral blood. The receptors originated from a human donor in a cohort sampled during active COVID-19.

The chain couples TRBV7-8 to TRBJ1-1; D unresolved. This CDR3 has 12 amino acids. The germline gives CDR1 SGHVS, CDR2 FQNEAQ. V was pared by 1 base and J by 10 bases, with 10 bases between. CDR3 residues: CASSLGGLAAFF. CDR3 nucleotides: TGTGCCAGCAGCTTAGGCGGGTTGGCAGCTTTCTTT.

This chain links TRBV7-8 with TRBJ1-6, with D perhaps TRBD1 (5 bases). This CDR3 contains 16 residues. Per the germline V gene, CDR1 is SGHVS and CDR2 is FQNEAQ. Trimming took 3 bases from V and 2 from J, leaving 11 bases between them. In nucleotides, the CDR3 is TGTGCCAGCAGCTTCAGGGAAAGGGCCTATAATTCACCCCTCCACTTT. This sequence encodes CASSFRERAYNSPLHF.

V is TRBV11-2 and J is TRBJ2-2; no clear D gene. The CDR3 is 11 amino acids. V dropped 5 bases and J dropped 8 bases, with 6 bases sitting between them. The germline CDR1 and CDR2 sequences are SGHAT and FQNNGV. Here the CDR3 reads CASSSSGELFF. The CDR3, as DNA: TGTGCCAGCAGCAGCTCGGGGGAGCTGTTTTTT.

The chain has TRBV9 and TRBJ1-2, with D possibly TRBD1 on 6 matching bases. This CDR3 has 14 amino acids. The germline V gene encodes CDR1 SGDLS and CDR2 YYNGEE. The V end lost 1 base, the J end lost 7 bases, and 14 bases lay between the germline ends. The CDR3 loop reads CASSVLGLGGGYTF. The CDR3 DNA follows: TGTGCCAGCAGCGTACTGGGCTTAGGGGGTGGCTACACCTTC. Supplemented by reference TRBV9 and TRBJ1-2, the full variable domain reads DSGVTQTPKHLITATGQRVTLRCSPRSGDLSVYWYQQSLDQGLQFLIQYYNGEERAKGNILERFSAQQFPDLHSELNLSSLELGDSALYFCASSVLGLGGGYTFGSGTRLTVV.

CDR3 nucleotides: TGTGCCAGCAGCCAAGACCGGAGAGGGGGTACCGGGGAGCTGTTTTTT. Translated, it gives CASSQDRRGGTGELFF. This rearrangement joins TRBV14 to TRBJ2-2; the D gene is possibly TRBD1 (6 bases). The CDR3 sequence is 16 residues long. The V gene lost 0 bases and the J gene lost 5 bases, with 13 bases spanning the gap. Per germline, CDR1 SGHDN and CDR2 FVKESK. The full variable domain, with the rest looked up from reference TRBV14 and TRBJ2-2, is EAGVTQFPSHSVIEKGQTVTLRCDPISGHDNLYWYRRVMGKEIKFLLHFVKESKQDESGMPNNRFLAERTGGTYSTLKVQPAELEDSGVYFCASSQDRRGGTGELFFGEGSRLTVL.

The chain has TRBV3-1 (or the pseudogene TRBV3-2) and TRBJ1-2, with 7 bases matching TRBD1. V was clipped by 3 bases and J by 4 bases; unmatched bases: 8. This CDR3 spans 15 amino acids. Germline lookup yields CDR1 LGHDT and CDR2 YNNKEL (reference sequence). The CDR3 DNA reads as TGTGCCAGCAGCCAGGGACAGCTCTTAGCCTATGGCTACACCTTC. Translating gives CASSQGQLLAYGYTF.

J is TRBJ2-3 and V is TRBV6-2 or TRBV6-3, with 7 bases lining up with TRBD2. The CDR3 covers 14 residues. Germline CDR1 MNHEY, CDR2 SVGEGT. The trim removed 5 bases at V and 9 bases at J, leaving 11 bases unmatched. The CDR3 loop is CASSNPGGGETQYF. CDR3 sequence (DNA): TGTGCCAGCAGTAATCCAGGCGGGGGAGAGACGCAGTATTTT.

The V gene is TRBV3-1 (or the pseudogene TRBV3-2), the J gene TRBJ1-2; 10 bases agree with TRBD1. Germline values: CDR1 LGHDT, CDR2 YNNKEL (reference sequence). CDR3 length: 16 residues. V lost 1 base and J lost 6; bases outside the gene matches: 8. The CDR3 sequence: CASSQGRPGQGNGYTF. The DNA of the CDR3 is TGTGCCAGCAGCCAAGGCCGCCCGGGACAGGGGAATGGCTACACCTTC.

This chain links TRBV5-8 with TRBJ2-4, with a possible D match to TRBD2 (6 bases). Germline V CDR1 and CDR2: SGHTS, YDEGEE. The V gene lost 4 bases and the J gene lost 10 bases, with 15 bases spanning the gap. The CDR3 runs to 13 residues. Written as DNA, the CDR3 is TGTGCCAGCAGCATCGGCGGGACTCTTATTCAGTACTTC. This codes for CASSIGGTLIQYF.

J is TRBJ1-2 and V is TRBV12-3 or TRBV12-4; 8 bases match TRBD1. The junction had 5 bases not matched to a gene; V was cut back by 5 bases and J by 6 bases. The CDR3 contains 13 residues. The CDR3 sequence is CASSLDRVDGYTF. DNA of the CDR3: TGTGCCAGCAGTCTGGACAGGGTCGATGGCTACACCTTC.

The chain recombines TRBV24-1 with TRBJ2-1; 9 bases fit TRBD2. The CDR3 loop spans 15 amino acids. After removal of 1 base from V and 8 bases from J, the junction contained 5 bases not matched to a gene. Germline V gives CDR1 KGHDR, CDR2 SFDVKD. CDR3 sequence: CATSDFGGGADEQFF. CDR3 nucleotides: TGTGCCACCAGTGATTTCGGCGGGGGGGCCGATGAGCAGTTCTTC.

The chain combines TRBV9 with TRBJ2-1; the D gene is possibly TRBD1 (8 bases). This CDR3 region has 15 residues. CDR1 and CDR2 from the germline V gene are SGDLS and YYNGEE. Trimming removed 5 bases at V and 4 bases at J, with 16 bases between. As DNA, the CDR3 is TGTGCCAGCAGTCCCGGACAGGGAGGGTACAATGAGCAGTTCTTC. It encodes CASSPGQGGYNEQFF. Full variable domain (outside the CDR3, taken from reference TRBV9 and TRBJ2-1): DSGVTQTPKHLITATGQRVTLRCSPRSGDLSVYWYQQSLDQGLQFLIQYYNGEERAKGNILERFSAQQFPDLHSELNLSSLELGDSALYFCASSPGQGGYNEQFFGPGTRLTVL.